The clone carrying this T cell receptor (beta chain) has more than one count but fewer than ten. As yet, its antigen is unknown. TCRdb independently ran MiXCR on the 5' RACE reads; one entry per CDR3 protein. The repertoire consists of 300,000 to 350,000 distinct CDR3 sequences, with roughly 10% occurring once and the leading ten covering roughly a tenth. This CDR3 region has 13 residues. Germline assignment: CDR1 KGHSH and CDR2 LQKENI. Between the trimmed V and J ends, which lost 1 base and 4 bases, there was a span of 7 bases. The sample belongs to a study of CD8 T cells in ankylosing spondylitis. Findings and limits, study-wide: A number of the motif variants had already been described in reactive arthritis synovial fluid and blood. One TCR beta motif, made up of seven to nine highly homologous variants, appeared characteristic of ankylosing spondylitis blood. The clones that were linked to disease were reported to be significantly enriched in matched synovial fluid samples from ankylosing spondylitis patients. Those disease-linked clones were CD8+; they were also relatively rare in peripheral blood.

This receptor was identified in a female donor with ankylosing spondylitis or in good health (not recorded which). The chain is built from TRBV18 and TRBJ1-2, with D perhaps matching TRBD1 (5 bases). Sequencing was done on a sample of blood, either unsorted or a sorted T cell fraction (not recorded which). In DNA, the CDR3 is TGTGCCAGCTCACCACGACAGCCCTATGGCTACACCTTC. Its translation is CASSPRQPYGYTF. Full variable domain (remainder filled in from reference TRBV18 and TRBJ1-2): NAGVMQNPRHLVRRRGQEARLRCSPMKGHSHVYWYRQLPEEGLKFMVYLQKENIIDESGMPKERFSAEFPKEGPSILRIQQVVRGDSAAYFCASSPRQPYGYTFGSGTRLTVV.